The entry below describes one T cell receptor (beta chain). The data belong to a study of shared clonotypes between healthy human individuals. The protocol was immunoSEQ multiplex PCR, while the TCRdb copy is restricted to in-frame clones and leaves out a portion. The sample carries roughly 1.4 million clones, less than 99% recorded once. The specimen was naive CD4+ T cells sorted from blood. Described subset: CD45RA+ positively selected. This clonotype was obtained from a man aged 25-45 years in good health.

CDR3 DNA: TGTGCCAGCAGCGGGGGGGCTAGCGGGTTACGCTCCTACAATGAGCAGTTCTTC. The encoded protein is CASSGGASGLRSYNEQFF. The J gene is TRBJ2-1, the V gene TRBV28, with 8 bases fitting TRBD2. Trimming removed 6 bases from V and 0 bases from J; junction bases left unmatched: 13. This CDR3 spans 18 amino acids. Germline V lookup: CDR1 MDHEN, CDR2 SYDVKM. The full variable domain, its missing parts supplied by reference TRBV28 and TRBJ2-1, is DVKVTQSSRYLVKRTGEKVFLECVQDMDHENMFWYRQDPGLGLRLIYFSYDVKMKEKGDIPEGYSVSREKKERFSLILESASTNQTSMYLCASSGGASGLRSYNEQFFGPGTRLTVL.